A selection of T cell receptor beta chains follows, all from one sample in a study of blood T cell repertoires in COVID-19. TCRdb keeps only in-frame clones here, not all; method: immunoSEQ multiplex PCR. The sample consists of 95,000 to 150,000 clones, over 80% of them appearing once. The sequenced sample consisted of PBMCs or T cells enriched from blood (not recorded which). The receptor set was obtained from a woman under 40 who had recovered from COVID-19. CDR3s include the opening cysteine and the closing phenylalanine or tryptophan. Each record gives: V gene, D gene, J gene, clone size, CDR3 DNA, CDR3 protein. D genes are given only for firm matches. The size entry is marked missing in some rows and otherwise reads once, few, many or a size class.

TRBV18	-	TRBJ2-1	-	TGTGCCAGCTCACTCGACGTCCAGGGGTGGCAGTTCTTC	CASSLDVQGWQFF
TRBV6-5	-	TRBJ1-2	-	TGTGCCAGCAGTTCGGGACTCGCAGCCAGCGGCTACACCTTC	CASSSGLAASGYTF
TRBV5-5	-	TRBJ2-1	-	TGTGCCAGCAGCTTGGGGGACTGGAGCCACAATGAGCAGTTCTTC	CASSLGDWSHNEQFF
TRBV28	TRBD1	TRBJ1-5	-	TGTGCCAGCAGTTTAGGGCAGACAGGGCCCAATCAGCCCCAGCATTTT	CASSLGQTGPNQPQHF
TRBV6-2/TRBV6-3	-	TRBJ2-7	-	TGTGCCAGCAGTTACGAGAGTAGCTCCTACGAGCAGTACTTC	CASSYESSSYEQYF
TRBV21-1	-	TRBJ2-7	-	TGTGCCAGCAGCAAAGGATGGGATGAAGGACAGGGGTTCTACGAGCAGTACTTC	CASSKGWDEGQGFYEQYF
TRBV7-6	-	TRBJ2-1	few	TGTGCCAGCAGCCCCCTGCAGGGGAATGTTGGTGAGCAGTTCTTC	CASSPLQGNVGEQFF
TRBV18	TRBD1	TRBJ2-1	once	TGTGCCAGCTCACCAGGCTGGGACAGGTTCAATGAGCAGTTCTTC	CASSPGWDRFNEQFF
TRBV7-2	TRBD2	TRBJ2-7	-	TGTGCCAGCAGCCCTAAAGGGGAGCGGGAGGGATACGAGCAGTACTTC	CASSPKGEREGYEQYF
TRBV7-9	-	TRBJ1-6	-	TGTGCCAGCAGCATTTCGACAGGCTTCTCACCCCTCCACTTT	CASSISTGFSPLHF
TRBV27	-	TRBJ1-5	-	TGTGCCAGCAGTTTATCGGCAGGGGAAAATCAGCCCCAGCATTTT	CASSLSAGENQPQHF
TRBV28	-	TRBJ1-2	-	TGTGCCAGCAGTTTAGGGAGGCATGGTGGCTACACCTTC	CASSLGRHGGYTF
TRBV12-5	TRBD2	TRBJ2-2	-	TGTGCTAGTGGTTTGGTACGGACCGGGACTAGACACACCGGGGAGCTGTTTTTT	CASGLVRTGTRHTGELFF
TRBV19	TRBD2	TRBJ2-1	once	TGTGCCAGTAGTATCCCTGGACTAGCGAGCCCCTACAATGAGCAGTTCTTC	CASSIPGLASPYNEQFF
TRBV25-1	-	TRBJ1-1	-	TGTGCCAGCTCTCTGGGGCGGAACACTGAAGCTTTCTTT	CASSLGRNTEAFF
TRBV24-1	TRBD2	TRBJ2-7	-	TGTGCCACCAGTGACCCATCTACTAGCGGGAGAACCTACGAGCAGTACTTC	CATSDPSTSGRTYEQYF
TRBV4-3	TRBD1	TRBJ1-6	once	TGCGCCAGCAGCCAAGGCCCGACAGGGAATAATTCACCCCTCCACTTT	CASSQGPTGNNSPLHF
TRBV18	-	TRBJ2-1	-	TGTGCCAGCTCACCACGCCTAACTGGAGGGAATGAGCAGTTCTTC	CASSPRLTGGNEQFF
TRBV12-3/TRBV12-4	-	TRBJ2-7	-	TGTGCCAGCAGTTTGAAGCTAACCGAGCAGTACTTC	CASSLKLTEQYF
TRBV5-1	TRBD2	TRBJ2-2	-	TGCGCCAGCAGCCCTTGGACTAGCGGGGCCGAGGGCACCGGGGAGCTGTTTTTT	CASSPWTSGAEGTGELFF
TRBV19	-	TRBJ1-2	-	TGTGCCAGTAGTATAGGCGAAGCGTTGCATGGCTACACCTTC	CASSIGEALHGYTF
TRBV27	TRBD2	TRBJ2-1	-	TGTGCCAGCAGTTCCCTATCGAGCGGGAGATGGAATGAGCAGTTCTTC	CASSSLSSGRWNEQFF
TRBV4-2	TRBD2	TRBJ2-7	-	TGTGCCAGCAGCCAAGGCCGGCGGGAGGGTTACGAGCAGTACTTC	CASSQGRREGYEQYF
TRBV18	-	TRBJ1-1	-	TGTGCCAGCTCACCACCAAGTGGTGGGGTCGGGGCTGAAGCTTTCTTT	CASSPPSGGVGAEAFF
TRBV20-1	-	TRBJ2-7	-	TGCAGTGCTAGACTAGACTACGAGCAGTACTTC	CSARLDYEQYF
TRBV28	-	TRBJ1-5	few	TGTGCCAGCAGTCTAATACAGGGAAGTCAGCCCCAGCATTTT	CASSLIQGSQPQHF
TRBV19	-	TRBJ1-1	-	TGTGCCAGTAGTATTGATTTGAAGAGGGCTGAAGCTTTCTTT	CASSIDLKRAEAFF
TRBV2	-	TRBJ2-6	-	TGTGCCAGCAGTGCCCGAGGCTCTGGGGCCAACGTCCTGACTTTC	CASSARGSGANVLTF
TRBV11-3	-	TRBJ2-7	-	TGTGCCAGCAGCGCTGAGCGGGCCCCCTCCTACGAGCAGTACTTC	CASSAERAPSYEQYF
TRBV19	-	TRBJ2-4	-	TGTGCCAGTAGTATTGGAGGTGGGGCCAAAAACATTCAGTACTTC	CASSIGGGAKNIQYF
TRBV28	TRBD1	TRBJ2-7	few	TGTGCCAGCACTACAGGGGGCCCCTACGAGCAGTACTTC	CASTTGGPYEQYF
TRBV5-5	TRBD1	TRBJ1-2	many	TGTGCCAGCAGCACCACTGGACAGGGTTCCTATGGCTACACCTTC	CASSTTGQGSYGYTF
TRBV19	TRBD1	TRBJ1-3	-	TGTGCCAGTAGTACGGGACAGTCTTCTGGAAACACCATATATTTT	CASSTGQSSGNTIYF
TRBV3-1/TRBV3-2	-	TRBJ2-7	once	TGTGCCAGCAGCCCAAAGGGGTACGAGCAGTACTTC	CASSPKGYEQYF
TRBV19	-	TRBJ2-7	-	TGTGCCAGTAGTGCTCGGGGTGGGCAGCCGTACGAGCAGTACTTC	CASSARGGQPYEQYF
TRBV24-1	-	TRBJ2-3	-	TGTGCCACCAGTGATGCCCAGACTAGCACAGATACGCAGTATTTT	CATSDAQTSTDTQYF
TRBV19	-	TRBJ1-3	-	TGTGCCAGTAGTATCGGCGGTAATGGAAACACCATATATTTT	CASSIGGNGNTIYF
TRBV4-3	-	TRBJ1-2	-	TGCGCCAGCAGCCAAGATCAGGACTATGGCTACACCTTC	CASSQDQDYGYTF
TRBV7-2	-	TRBJ2-2	-	TGTGCCAGCAGCTTACGGTCGGAGACCGGGGAGCTGTTTTTT	CASSLRSETGELFF
TRBV24-1	-	TRBJ2-1	once	TGTGCCACCAGTGACCCCGGGACTAATGAGCAGTTCTTC	CATSDPGTNEQFF
TRBV5-1	TRBD2	TRBJ2-1	once	TGCGCCAGCAGCTGGACTAGCGGGAGTCCCTCCTACAATGAGCAGTTCTTC	CASSWTSGSPSYNEQFF
TRBV6-5	-	TRBJ1-3	-	TGTGCCAGCGGGTCGGGAACTGGAAACACCATATATTTT	CASGSGTGNTIYF
TRBV4-1	-	TRBJ1-5	few	TGCGCCAGCAGCCAATCTACGGGGGAACGGATCCAGCCCCAGCATTTT	CASSQSTGERIQPQHF
TRBV9	-	TRBJ2-2	-	TGTGCCAGCAGCGCAAGACAGTTCGGGAACACCGGGGAGCTGTTTTTT	CASSARQFGNTGELFF
TRBV27	-	TRBJ1-6	-	TGTGCCAGCAGTATACGGAGTGGTCCTTCACCCCTCCACTTT	CASSIRSGPSPLHF
TRBV6-2/TRBV6-3	TRBD1	TRBJ1-4	-	TGTGCCAGCAGTTACATGGGGGACAGGCGAGGAGAAAAACTGTTTTTT	CASSYMGDRRGEKLFF
TRBV28	TRBD2	TRBJ2-6	-	TGTGCCAGCGCATTCCGGGGGGCTGGGGCCAACGTCCTGACTTTC	CASAFRGAGANVLTF
TRBV5-1	-	TRBJ1-5	-	TGCGCCAGCAGCTTGAGGGGAGGAAGCAATCAGCCCCAGCATTTT	CASSLRGGSNQPQHF
TRBV6-5	TRBD2	TRBJ2-7	once	TGTGCCAGCCTTCGGTATAGCGGGAGAGGCTACGAGCAGTACTTC	CASLRYSGRGYEQYF
TRBV6-6	-	TRBJ1-1	-	TGTGCCAGCAGTTACCCCCAACAGATTAACACTGAAGCTTTCTTT	CASSYPQQINTEAFF
TRBV6-2/TRBV6-3	-	TRBJ2-1	-	TGTGCCAGCAGTTACTCCCGGGGGAACAATGAGCAGTTCTTC	CASSYSRGNNEQFF
TRBV5-4	-	TRBJ2-1	-	TGTGCCAGCAGCTTGGGTGAGAGTTGGTGGAATGAGCAGTTCTTC	CASSLGESWWNEQFF
TRBV9	TRBD2	TRBJ2-1	-	TGTGCCAGCAGCCCGCGGAGCGGGAGCTCCTACAATGAGCAGTTCTTC	CASSPRSGSSYNEQFF